This T cell receptor beta chain was captured by sequencing in a study of blood T cell repertoires in COVID-19. Study summary: Whether acute or convalescent, the COVID-19 samples came from the United States, Italy and Spain. PBMCs, B-cell-depleted T cells, or T cells were the source of the cDNA or gDNA that made up the material.

The V and J ends lost 4 bases and 11 bases, in that order; junction bases with no gene match: 11. The germline V gene has CDR1 KGHDR and CDR2 SFDVKD. CDR3 length: 14 residues. Source study methods: For nucleated cells, counts were estimated from reference gene primer amplification. Measured with immunoSEQ multiplex PCR; TCRdb has only the in-frame clones, and not every one. The DNA gave D and trimming, while V, J and clone size come from that table. Of 200,000 to 250,000 clones listed, 70% to 90% are singletons. The chain joins TRBV24-1 to TRBJ1-1, with TRBD1 identical over 8 bases. The receptor was isolated from a man aged 30 to 39 who had recovered from COVID-19. What was sequenced was peripheral blood. The CDR3 loop reads CATSDLGTGIWAFF. In DNA, the CDR3 is TGTGCCACCAGTGACCTAGGGACAGGCATTTGGGCTTTCTTT.